This T cell receptor beta chain was sequenced during a study of regulatory T cells. Whole-study results and caveats: Control CD8+ cells showed a nonsignificant trend toward higher Shannon entropy than patient CD8+ cells. In patients, unique TRB V-J pairs were restricted and V/J usage skewed, especially in Tregs.

This clone was found once. Its matching antigen is unknown. V was pared by 5 bases and J by 8 bases, with 20 bases between. Germline loops: CDR1 SEHNR, CDR2 FQNEAQ (reference sequence). The CDR3 has 15 residues. Primers: 52 TRBV forward and 13 TRBJ reverse. This table comes from immunoSEQ multiplex PCR, and its TCRdb copy is limited to in-frame clones, with some not included. The repertoire consists of around 10,000 clones, with over 70% occurring once and the leading ten covering under 12%. J is TRBJ2-3 and V is TRBV7-9; weak D call: TRBD2 (6 bases). This sequence originates from a person between 18 and 35 years old with CD3G deficiency. Sequenced sample: CD8+ T cells sorted from blood. CDR3 coding DNA: TGTGCCAGCAGCAAAGGAAGCGGGTTAACTACTACGCAGTATTTT. Translated, it gives CASSKGSGLTTTQYF.